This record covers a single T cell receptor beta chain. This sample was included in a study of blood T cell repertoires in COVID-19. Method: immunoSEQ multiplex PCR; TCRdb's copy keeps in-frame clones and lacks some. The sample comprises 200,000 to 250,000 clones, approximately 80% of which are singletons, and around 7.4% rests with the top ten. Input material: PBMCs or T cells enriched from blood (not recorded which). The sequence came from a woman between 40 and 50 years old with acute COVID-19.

CDR3 region: CASSQGGDTEAFF. DNA for the CDR3: TGTGCCAGCAGTCAGGGGGGCGACACTGAAGCTTTCTTT. The J gene is TRBJ1-1, the V gene TRBV6-5; 7 bases are shared with TRBD1. The V segment lost 5 bases and the J segment 3 bases; nucleotides outside the gene matches: 3. Germline V gene lookup returns CDR1 MNHEY and CDR2 SVGAGI. The CDR3 covers 13 residues.